This record looks at one T cell receptor beta chain sequence and its context. The sample belongs to a study of blood T cell repertoires in COVID-19. Study information: Donors in the United States, Italy and Spain gave samples during acute or convalescent COVID-19. PBMCs, B-cell-depleted T cells, or T cells provided the cDNA or gDNA that made up the material.

Original processing notes: Amplification of reference gene primers was used by the study to estimate nucleated cell counts. Some clones are missing from TCRdb's copy, which holds only in-frame ones; the method was immunoSEQ multiplex PCR. The D gene and trimming were derived from the DNA, and the V and J assignments and clone size from that table. The table has roughly 200,000 clones, about 83% seen once. Losses at the gene ends were 4 bases for V and 6 bases for J; bases not matched to a gene: 3. The germline CDR1 and CDR2 sequences are MNHEY and SVGAGI. This CDR3 comprises 13 residues. The material sequenced was peripheral blood. J is TRBJ2-7 and V is TRBV6-5; 10 bases line up with TRBD1. The TCR originated in a man in his sixties who had recovered from COVID-19. CDR3 in amino acids: CASSSDRGREQYF. CDR3 sequence (DNA): TGTGCCAGCAGTTCCGACAGGGGGCGCGAGCAGTACTTC.